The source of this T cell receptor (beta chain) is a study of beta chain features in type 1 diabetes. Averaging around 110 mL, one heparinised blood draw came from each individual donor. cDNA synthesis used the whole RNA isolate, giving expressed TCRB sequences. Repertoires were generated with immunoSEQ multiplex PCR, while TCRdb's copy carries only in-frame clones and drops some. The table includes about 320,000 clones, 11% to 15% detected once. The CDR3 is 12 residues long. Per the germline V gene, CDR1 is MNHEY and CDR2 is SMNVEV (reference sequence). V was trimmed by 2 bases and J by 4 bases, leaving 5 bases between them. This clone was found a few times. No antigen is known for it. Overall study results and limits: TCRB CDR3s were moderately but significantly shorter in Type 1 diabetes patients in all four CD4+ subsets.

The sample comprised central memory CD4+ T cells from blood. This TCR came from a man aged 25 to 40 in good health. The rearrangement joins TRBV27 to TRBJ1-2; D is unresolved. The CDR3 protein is CASSLEGYGYTF. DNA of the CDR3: TGTGCCAGCAGTTTAGAAGGCTATGGCTACACCTTC.